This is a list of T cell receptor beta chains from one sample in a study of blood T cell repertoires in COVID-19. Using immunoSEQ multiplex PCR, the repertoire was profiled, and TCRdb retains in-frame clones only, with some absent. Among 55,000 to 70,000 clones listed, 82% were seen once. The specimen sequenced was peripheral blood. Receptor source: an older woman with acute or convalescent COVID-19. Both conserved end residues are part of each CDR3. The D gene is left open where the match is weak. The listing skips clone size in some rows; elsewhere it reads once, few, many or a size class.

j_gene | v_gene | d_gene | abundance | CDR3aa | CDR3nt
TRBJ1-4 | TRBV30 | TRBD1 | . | CAWTPPGTGGGKLFF | TGTGCCTGGACCCCCCCCGGGACAGGGGGCGGAAAACTGTTTTTT
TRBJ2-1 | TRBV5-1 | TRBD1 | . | CASSRTYSGQGYNEQFF | TGCGCCAGCAGCAGGACCTATTCGGGACAGGGATACAATGAGCAGTTCTTC
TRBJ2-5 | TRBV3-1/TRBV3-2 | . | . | CASAVQETQYF | TGTGCCTCGGCGGTACAAGAGACCCAGTACTTC
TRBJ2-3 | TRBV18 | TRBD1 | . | CASSPPIGQVEGDTQYF | TGTGCCAGCTCACCACCGATTGGACAGGTCGAGGGGGATACGCAGTATTTT
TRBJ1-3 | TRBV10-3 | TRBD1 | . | CAISSTGGLGNTIYF | TGTGCCATCAGCTCCACAGGGGGGCTTGGAAACACCATATATTTT
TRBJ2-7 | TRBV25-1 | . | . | CASSRGWEQYF | TGTGCCAGCAGTCGAGGGTGGGAGCAGTACTTC
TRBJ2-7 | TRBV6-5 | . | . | CASRRLGTNYEQYF | TGTGCCAGCAGACGTCTGGGGACAAACTACGAGCAGTACTTC
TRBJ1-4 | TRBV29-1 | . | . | CSALGGKSEKLFF | TGCAGCGCCCTGGGCGGGAAGTCGGAAAAACTGTTTTTT
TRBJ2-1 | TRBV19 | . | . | CASSPRDIYNEQFF | TGTGCCAGTAGTCCCCGGGACATCTACAATGAGCAGTTCTTC
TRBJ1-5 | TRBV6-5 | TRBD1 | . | CASSIGTGNNQPQHF | TGTGCCAGCAGTATCGGGACAGGGAACAATCAGCCCCAGCATTTT
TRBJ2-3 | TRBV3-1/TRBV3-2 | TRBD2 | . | CASSHSGGGTDTQYF | TGTGCCAGCAGCCACAGCGGGGGGGGCACAGATACGCAGTATTTT
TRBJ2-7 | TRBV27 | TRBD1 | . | CASSAVSGGHEQYF | TGTGCCAGCAGTGCCGTCTCAGGGGGCCACGAGCAGTACTTC
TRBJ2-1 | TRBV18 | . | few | CASSPGPFNEQFF | TGTGCCAGCTCACCAGGCCCGTTTAATGAGCAGTTCTTC
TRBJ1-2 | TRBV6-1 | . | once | CASSEALAGALLTYGYTF | TGTGCCAGCAGTGAAGCTTTGGCAGGGGCCCTACTTACCTATGGCTACACCTTC
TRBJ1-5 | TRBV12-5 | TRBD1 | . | CASGLFGDRGNQPQHF | TGTGCTAGTGGTTTGTTTGGGGACAGGGGCAATCAGCCCCAGCATTTT